These T cell receptor beta chains were read from a single sample in a study of T-cell memory formation after mild COVID-19. From the 5' RACE reads, TCRdb called clonotypes with MiXCR, one entry per CDR3 protein. This sample has approximately 190,000 distinct CDR3 sequences, with roughly 18% found just once. Input material: PBMCs or a T cell subset sorted from them (not recorded which). The origin of the receptors is an adult woman who had mild COVID-19 (a few samples of this study predate the infection). Cell type and time point are not known. The CDR3 runs from the conserved cysteine through the conserved F or W. The order of the fields is V gene, J gene, D gene, clone size, CDR3 DNA, CDR3 protein. A D gene is named only where the DNA matches it firmly. The listing skips clone size in some rows; elsewhere it reads once, few, many or a size class.

v_call: TRBV7-2
j_call: TRBJ2-1
d_call: TRBD2
clone_size: few
cdr3_nt: TGTGCCAGCAGGAGGGGCGGGGGTCCCCCGGGGCAGTTCTTC
cdr3_aa: CASRRGGGPPGQFF

v_call: TRBV18
j_call: TRBJ1-2
d_call: .
clone_size: .
cdr3_nt: TGTGCCAGCTCACCGGCGACAGAGAACTATGGCTACACCTTC
cdr3_aa: CASSPATENYGYTF

v_call: TRBV19
j_call: TRBJ1-1
d_call: TRBD1
clone_size: .
cdr3_nt: TGTGCCAGCATACTACAGGGGTTTGGCACTGAAGCTTTCTTT
cdr3_aa: CASILQGFGTEAFF

v_call: TRBV5-6
j_call: TRBJ2-1
d_call: .
clone_size: many
cdr3_nt: TGTGCCAGCAGCCTGAGCAGAGGTGAGCAGTTCTTC
cdr3_aa: CASSLSRGEQFF

v_call: TRBV4-3
j_call: TRBJ2-1
d_call: TRBD2
clone_size: many
cdr3_nt: TGTGCCAGCAGCCAAGGTCTAGCGGGATACAATGAGCAGTTCTTC
cdr3_aa: CASSQGLAGYNEQFF

v_call: TRBV24-1
j_call: TRBJ2-1
d_call: .
clone_size: few
cdr3_nt: TGTGCCACCAGTGATTTGAGGGCGGTCTCCTACAATGAGCAGTTCTTC
cdr3_aa: CATSDLRAVSYNEQFF

v_call: TRBV12-3/TRBV12-4
j_call: TRBJ1-2
d_call: .
clone_size: .
cdr3_nt: TGTGCCAGCAGTTTCGACAGGGGCTACACCTTC
cdr3_aa: CASSFDRGYTF

v_call: TRBV6-5
j_call: TRBJ1-1
d_call: .
clone_size: .
cdr3_nt: TGTGCCAGCAGCCGAGCAGGTCGGAACACTGAAGCTTTCTTT
cdr3_aa: CASSRAGRNTEAFF

v_call: TRBV29-1
j_call: TRBJ1-1
d_call: .
clone_size: .
cdr3_nt: TGCAGCGTCCTCGAGGGGATGAACACTGAAGCTTTCTTT
cdr3_aa: CSVLEGMNTEAFF

v_call: TRBV20-1
j_call: TRBJ2-1
d_call: .
clone_size: .
cdr3_nt: TGCAGTGCTAGCGACTACAATGAGCAGTTCTTC
cdr3_aa: CSASDYNEQFF

v_call: TRBV5-4
j_call: TRBJ2-5
d_call: .
clone_size: .
cdr3_nt: TGTGCCAGCAGCTTGTCGCCCTATGGGGAGACCCAGTACTTC
cdr3_aa: CASSLSPYGETQYF

v_call: TRBV9
j_call: TRBJ2-1
d_call: .
clone_size: .
cdr3_nt: TGTGCCAGCAGCGTAGCCGGACAAGACTACAATGAGCAGTTCTTC
cdr3_aa: CASSVAGQDYNEQFF

v_call: TRBV9
j_call: TRBJ2-3
d_call: TRBD2
clone_size: few
cdr3_nt: TGTGCCAGCAGCGCCCAGCAGGCGGGGGGGCCGGATACGCAGTATTTT
cdr3_aa: CASSAQQAGGPDTQYF

v_call: TRBV29-1
j_call: TRBJ2-2
d_call: .
clone_size: .
cdr3_nt: TGCAGCGTTATTCGGGGGGCTATTGGCACCGGGGAGCTGTTTTTT
cdr3_aa: CSVIRGAIGTGELFF

v_call: TRBV10-3
j_call: TRBJ1-1
d_call: TRBD1
clone_size: few
cdr3_nt: TGTGCCATCAGTGGACAGGGAGACACTGAAGCTTTCTTT
cdr3_aa: CAISGQGDTEAFF

v_call: TRBV12-3/TRBV12-4
j_call: TRBJ1-1
d_call: .
clone_size: .
cdr3_nt: TGTGCCAGCCGGGGGTTGTACACTGAAGCTTTCTTT
cdr3_aa: CASRGLYTEAFF

v_call: TRBV5-4
j_call: TRBJ2-7
d_call: .
clone_size: .
cdr3_nt: TGTGCCAGCAGCTCTCCAGGGATCTCCTACGAGCAGTACTTC
cdr3_aa: CASSSPGISYEQYF

v_call: TRBV7-6
j_call: TRBJ2-7
d_call: TRBD2
clone_size: .
cdr3_nt: TGTGCCAGCAGCTTAGTGACTAGCGGGAGCCCCTACGAGCAGTACTTC
cdr3_aa: CASSLVTSGSPYEQYF

v_call: TRBV3-1
j_call: TRBJ1-5
d_call: .
clone_size: .
cdr3_nt: TGTGCCAGCAGCCCCACTTGGAATCAGCCCCAGCATTTT
cdr3_aa: CASSPTWNQPQHF

v_call: TRBV6-6
j_call: TRBJ2-1
d_call: TRBD2
clone_size: once
cdr3_nt: TGTGCCAGCAGTTCCAGGATGGGGAGGGCCAATGAGCAGTTCTTC
cdr3_aa: CASSSRMGRANEQFF

v_call: TRBV10-3
j_call: TRBJ2-7
d_call: .
clone_size: .
cdr3_nt: TGTGCCATCAGTGAGCCGGACCGCGAGCAGTACTTC
cdr3_aa: CAISEPDREQYF

v_call: TRBV12-5
j_call: TRBJ2-6
d_call: .
clone_size: .
cdr3_nt: TGTGCTAGTGGTTTCAGCGGAACTGGGGCCAACGTCCTGACTTTC
cdr3_aa: CASGFSGTGANVLTF

v_call: TRBV12-3/TRBV12-4
j_call: TRBJ2-1
d_call: .
clone_size: .
cdr3_nt: TGTGCCAGCACTTTGTTGGGAAATGAGCAGTTCTTC
cdr3_aa: CASTLLGNEQFF

v_call: TRBV5-1
j_call: TRBJ2-3
d_call: .
clone_size: few
cdr3_nt: TGCGCCAGCAGCTGGAAAACAGCAGATACGCAGTATTTT
cdr3_aa: CASSWKTADTQYF

v_call: TRBV20-1
j_call: TRBJ1-1
d_call: .
clone_size: few
cdr3_nt: TGCAGTGCCCCGGGAACAGGGTCAACTGAAGCTTTCTTT
cdr3_aa: CSAPGTGSTEAFF

v_call: TRBV7-2
j_call: TRBJ2-5
d_call: TRBD1
clone_size: .
cdr3_nt: TGTGCCAGCAGCTCCGACAGGGCTCGGGAGACCCAGTACTTC
cdr3_aa: CASSSDRARETQYF

v_call: TRBV7-2
j_call: TRBJ1-2
d_call: .
clone_size: .
cdr3_nt: TGTGCCAGCAGCCCCTGGGGGGCAGGGGCTAACTATGGCTACACCTTC
cdr3_aa: CASSPWGAGANYGYTF

v_call: TRBV5-1
j_call: TRBJ2-4
d_call: TRBD1
clone_size: many
cdr3_nt: TGCGCCAGCAGCTTGGGAGGTGGGACAGTCGCCAAAAACATTCAGTACTTC
cdr3_aa: CASSLGGGTVAKNIQYF

v_call: TRBV4-3
j_call: TRBJ1-4
d_call: .
clone_size: few
cdr3_nt: TGCGCCAGCAGCCGAGCGCTCTCAGCCCCGGGAAAACTGTTTTTT
cdr3_aa: CASSRALSAPGKLFF

v_call: TRBV20-1
j_call: TRBJ2-3
d_call: TRBD1
clone_size: .
cdr3_nt: TGCAGTGCCCCGAGACAGGGGAGGCGAGATACGCAGTATTTT
cdr3_aa: CSAPRQGRRDTQYF

v_call: TRBV14
j_call: TRBJ1-4
d_call: .
clone_size: few
cdr3_nt: TGTGCCAGCAGCCCACGGCAGGGTCAGTACGAAAAACTGTTTTTT
cdr3_aa: CASSPRQGQYEKLFF

v_call: TRBV15
j_call: TRBJ2-5
d_call: .
clone_size: many
cdr3_nt: TGTGCCACCAGCAGAGTAGTGTTGGAGACCCAGTACTTC
cdr3_aa: CATSRVVLETQYF

v_call: TRBV4-2
j_call: TRBJ1-5
d_call: .
clone_size: few
cdr3_nt: TGTGCCAGCAGCCAAGATTGGGGGAGTCAGCCCCAGCATTTT
cdr3_aa: CASSQDWGSQPQHF

v_call: TRBV6-5
j_call: TRBJ2-1
d_call: TRBD1
clone_size: .
cdr3_nt: TGTCCCGGGACAGGGCTCTCCTACAATGAGCAGTTCTTC
cdr3_aa: CPGTGLSYNEQFF

v_call: TRBV7-6
j_call: TRBJ2-1
d_call: .
clone_size: few
cdr3_nt: TGTGCCAGCAGCTTAGGGCAAGTCTACAATGAGCAGTTCTTC
cdr3_aa: CASSLGQVYNEQFF

v_call: TRBV7-2
j_call: TRBJ2-1
d_call: TRBD2
clone_size: .
cdr3_nt: TGTGCCAGCAGCTTAGACAGCCGGACTAGCGGGAGCGCTCGGTTCTTC
cdr3_aa: CASSLDSRTSGSARFF

v_call: TRBV6-1
j_call: TRBJ1-2
d_call: .
clone_size: .
cdr3_nt: TGTGCCAGCAGTGAAGTAGGACAGTTCTATGGCTACACCTTC
cdr3_aa: CASSEVGQFYGYTF

v_call: TRBV4-2
j_call: TRBJ2-2
d_call: .
clone_size: .
cdr3_nt: TGTGCCAGCAGCCAAGGGGTTGGCAGGGTCACCGGGGAGCTGTTTTTT
cdr3_aa: CASSQGVGRVTGELFF

v_call: TRBV2
j_call: TRBJ1-2
d_call: .
clone_size: .
cdr3_nt: TGTGCCAGCACCATAAGTGGGCAGGGCCTAAACTATGGCTACACCTTC
cdr3_aa: CASTISGQGLNYGYTF

v_call: TRBV12-3/TRBV12-4
j_call: TRBJ2-1
d_call: .
clone_size: .
cdr3_nt: TGTGCCAGCAGTTTCGGCAGGATAGGCACCAATGAGCAGTTCTTC
cdr3_aa: CASSFGRIGTNEQFF